A selection of T cell receptor beta chains follows, all from one sample in a study of beta chain features in type 1 diabetes. Data came from immunoSEQ multiplex PCR; TCRdb stores just in-frame clones and leaves some out. The sample gives under 300,000 clones, about 8% of which show up once; more than 1% is in the top ten. Material: central memory CD4+ T cells from blood. These TCRs come from a woman aged 18-30 years in good health. Both conserved end residues are trimmed from each CDR3. The order of the fields is J gene, CDR3 length, clone size, V gene, CDR3 protein. Clone sizes are given selectively: once, few, many, or a class where the clone is expanded.

j_call: TRBJ2-3
cdr3_length: 11
clone_size: .
v_call: TRBV27
cdr3_aa: ASYEREWDTQY

j_call: TRBJ1-1
cdr3_length: 9
clone_size: .
v_call: TRBV18
cdr3_aa: ASSQDFRAF

j_call: TRBJ2-1
cdr3_length: 13
clone_size: many
v_call: TRBV7-9
cdr3_aa: ASSSGWGRGDEQF

j_call: TRBJ1-5
cdr3_length: 14
clone_size: .
v_call: TRBV19
cdr3_aa: ASSRWTGTLNQPQH

j_call: TRBJ2-2
cdr3_length: 14
clone_size: .
v_call: TRBV2
cdr3_aa: ASSEVSTVNTGELF

j_call: TRBJ1-2
cdr3_length: 10
clone_size: .
v_call: TRBV29-1
cdr3_aa: SVLKVAYGYT

j_call: TRBJ2-2
cdr3_length: 12
clone_size: few
v_call: TRBV7-3
cdr3_aa: ASSPNSVTGELF

j_call: TRBJ2-3
cdr3_length: 12
clone_size: .
v_call: TRBV6-5
cdr3_aa: ASSYDPGMDTQY

j_call: TRBJ1-2
cdr3_length: 13
clone_size: .
v_call: TRBV27
cdr3_aa: ASSVLGQGARGYT

j_call: TRBJ1-5
cdr3_length: 14
clone_size: .
v_call: TRBV19
cdr3_aa: ASSISWVDGDQPQH

j_call: TRBJ1-2
cdr3_length: 11
clone_size: .
v_call: TRBV30
cdr3_aa: AWSSQGLGGYT

j_call: TRBJ2-1
cdr3_length: 14
clone_size: few
v_call: TRBV4-2
cdr3_aa: ASSQVISGGLGEQF

j_call: TRBJ1-5
cdr3_length: 13
clone_size: .
v_call: TRBV7-6
cdr3_aa: ASSLASGGGQPQH

j_call: TRBJ1-1
cdr3_length: 12
clone_size: .
v_call: TRBV15
cdr3_aa: ATSILVVNTEAF

j_call: TRBJ1-2
cdr3_length: 10
clone_size: .
v_call: TRBV9
cdr3_aa: ASSLPPGQPS

j_call: TRBJ1-1
cdr3_length: 13
clone_size: .
v_call: TRBV28
cdr3_aa: ASSLKGAGNTEAF

j_call: TRBJ1-2
cdr3_length: 9
clone_size: few
v_call: TRBV29-1
cdr3_aa: SVRGYNGYT

j_call: TRBJ2-7
cdr3_length: 10
clone_size: many
v_call: TRBV18
cdr3_aa: ASSRDVYEQY

j_call: TRBJ2-1
cdr3_length: 12
clone_size: .
v_call: TRBV6-5
cdr3_aa: ASSRAGGWNEQF

j_call: TRBJ2-2
cdr3_length: 12
clone_size: .
v_call: TRBV7-9
cdr3_aa: ASSQGGETGELF

j_call: TRBJ1-3
cdr3_length: 11
clone_size: few
v_call: TRBV9
cdr3_aa: ASNLREGDTIY

j_call: TRBJ2-5
cdr3_length: 11
clone_size: few
v_call: TRBV4-2
cdr3_aa: ASSQVGEETQY

j_call: TRBJ1-2
cdr3_length: 12
clone_size: few
v_call: TRBV6-6
cdr3_aa: ASSYSKGNYGYT

j_call: TRBJ2-1
cdr3_length: 12
clone_size: .
v_call: TRBV10-3
cdr3_aa: AISAGTSTHEQF

j_call: TRBJ1-2
cdr3_length: 11
clone_size: few
v_call: TRBV7-2
cdr3_aa: ASSPQGDYGYT

j_call: TRBJ2-5
cdr3_length: 10
clone_size: .
v_call: TRBV29-1
cdr3_aa: SVVGQQETQY

j_call: TRBJ1-2
cdr3_length: 11
clone_size: few
v_call: TRBV5-1
cdr3_aa: ASSWDPSRGYT

j_call: TRBJ2-4
cdr3_length: 13
clone_size: .
v_call: TRBV4-3
cdr3_aa: ASSQDPTPSRIQY

j_call: TRBJ1-2
cdr3_length: 12
clone_size: few
v_call: TRBV7-2
cdr3_aa: ASSYARADYGYT

j_call: TRBJ2-4
cdr3_length: 14
clone_size: .
v_call: TRBV19
cdr3_aa: ASSIGGTSAKNIQY

j_call: TRBJ2-7
cdr3_length: 13
clone_size: few
v_call: TRBV7-2
cdr3_aa: ASSPALGGPYEQY

j_call: TRBJ1-1
cdr3_length: 9
clone_size: few
v_call: TRBV14
cdr3_aa: ASSGRTEAF

j_call: TRBJ1-1
cdr3_length: 12
clone_size: few
v_call: TRBV5-1
cdr3_aa: ASSRLQQGTEAF

j_call: TRBJ2-3
cdr3_length: 13
clone_size: .
v_call: TRBV5-1
cdr3_aa: ASRTGASSTDTQY

j_call: TRBJ1-2
cdr3_length: 9
clone_size: .
v_call: TRBV29-1
cdr3_aa: SGTVAYGYT

j_call: TRBJ2-2
cdr3_length: 13
clone_size: few
v_call: TRBV11-2
cdr3_aa: ASSLKRQGLGELF

j_call: TRBJ2-5
cdr3_length: 11
clone_size: few
v_call: TRBV7-9
cdr3_aa: ASSLNEFQTQY

j_call: TRBJ1-2
cdr3_length: 13
clone_size: few
v_call: TRBV5-5
cdr3_aa: ASSSTPIRSDGYT

j_call: TRBJ1-2
cdr3_length: 13
clone_size: .
v_call: TRBV7-2
cdr3_aa: ASTQRASLNYGYT

j_call: TRBJ2-3
cdr3_length: 13
clone_size: many
v_call: TRBV13
cdr3_aa: ASSRRQGGADTQY

j_call: TRBJ1-5
cdr3_length: 10
clone_size: few
v_call: TRBV9
cdr3_aa: ASRYGNQPQH

j_call: TRBJ1-2
cdr3_length: 12
clone_size: many
v_call: TRBV19
cdr3_aa: ASSTDRLSYGYT

j_call: TRBJ1-5
cdr3_length: 13
clone_size: .
v_call: TRBV7-2
cdr3_aa: ASSSGPGRCEPQH

j_call: TRBJ2-1
cdr3_length: 8
clone_size: few
v_call: TRBV2
cdr3_aa: ASSSGGSF

j_call: TRBJ2-5
cdr3_length: 12
clone_size: .
v_call: TRBV7-2
cdr3_aa: ASSVDWSQETQY

j_call: TRBJ2-6
cdr3_length: 12
clone_size: .
v_call: TRBV7-2
cdr3_aa: ASSLSSGANVLT

j_call: TRBJ2-3
cdr3_length: 14
clone_size: .
v_call: TRBV18
cdr3_aa: ASSPFGPLSTDTQY

j_call: TRBJ1-2
cdr3_length: 11
clone_size: few
v_call: TRBV18
cdr3_aa: ASSPGFNYGYT

j_call: TRBJ2-2
cdr3_length: 11
clone_size: .
v_call: TRBV7-9
cdr3_aa: ASSLAGTGELF

j_call: TRBJ2-1
cdr3_length: 12
clone_size: many
v_call: TRBV7-3
cdr3_aa: ASSSGRSPNEQF